The 20 T cell receptor beta chains presented below share a single source sample, sequenced in a study of blood T cell repertoires in COVID-19. The assay was immunoSEQ multiplex PCR, and TCRdb's table has in-frame clones only and misses some. The sample records under 250,000 clones, around 88% being singletons. Source material: peripheral blood. These receptors all come from a woman under 40 with COVID-19, enrolled during active disease.

The chain combines TRBV30 with TRBJ1-3, with TRBD1 as a possible D gene (6 bases). This CDR3 spans 16 amino acids. The germline gives CDR1 GTSNPN, CDR2 SVGIG (reference sequence). Trimming shortened V by 5 bases and J by 0 bases, and 17 bases separated the two germline ends. CDR3 loop: CAWHRDTYDSGNTIYF. CDR3 in DNA: TGTGCCTGGCACCGGGACACCTACGACTCTGGAAACACCATATATTTT. Supplemented by reference TRBV30 and TRBJ1-3, the full variable domain reads SQTIHQWPATLVQPVGSPLSLECTVEGTSNPNLYWYRQAAGRGLQLLFYSVGIGQISSEVPQNLSASRPQDRQFILSSKKLLLSDSGFYLCAWHRDTYDSGNTIYFGEGSWLTVV.

The gene calls are TRBV4-3 and TRBJ2-1; TRBD2 matches 9 bases. This CDR3 spans 16 amino acids. Trimming cost V 4 bases and J 9 bases; bases outside gene matches: 13. Germline V gene data show CDR1 as LGHNA and CDR2 as YSLEER. CDR3 sequence: CASSLLGGGAVGEQFF. The CDR3 DNA sequence: TGCGCCAGCAGCCTATTGGGCGGGGGGGCCGTTGGTGAGCAGTTCTTC.

The J gene is TRBJ1-6, the V gene TRBV5-6; 9 positions match TRBD1. In germline, CDR1 is SGHDT, CDR2 YYEEEE. Trimming at V came to 0 bases and at J to 7 bases, leaving 2 bases not matched to a gene. The CDR3 sequence is 15 residues long. The DNA for the CDR3 is TGTGCCAGCAGCTTGGGGGGGACAGGGAATTCACCCCTCCACTTT. It is translated as CASSLGGTGNSPLHF.

This chain uses TRBV6-5 with TRBJ1-3, with D hard to call. Germline assignment: CDR1 MNHEY and CDR2 SVGAGI. CDR3 length: 14 residues. V lost 7 bases and J 0 bases, leaving 10 bases between the germline ends. The CDR3 loop is CASISVGSGNTIYF. The CDR3, as DNA: TGTGCCAGCATTTCTGTCGGCTCTGGAAACACCATATATTTT.

The chain combines TRBV27 with TRBJ2-1; 11 nucleotides agree with TRBD2. Germline V gene lookup returns CDR1 MNHEY and CDR2 SMNVEV (reference sequence). V trimming: 10 bases; J trimming: 4 bases; junction bases outside the gene matches: 3. The CDR3 runs 13 residues. The CDR3 spells CATGTSGYNEQFF. DNA for the CDR3: TGTGCCACCGGGACTAGCGGTTACAATGAGCAGTTCTTC.

The CDR3 DNA sequence: TGTGCCAGCAGAACCGGGACAGGGCTCTATGGCTACACCTTC. The encoded protein is CASRTGTGLYGYTF. The chain couples TRBV27 to TRBJ1-2; 9 bases are shared with TRBD1. CDR3 length: 14 residues. Trimming took 6 bases from V and 4 from J; bases not matched to a gene: 6. The V gene's germline CDR1 is MNHEY and CDR2 SMNVEV (reference sequence).

J is TRBJ2-5 and V is TRBV7-2; maybe TRBD1 (5 bases). The CDR3 spans 15 residues. The V and J ends lost 1 base and 1 base respectively, with 10 bases between them. Germline assignment: CDR1 SGHTA and CDR2 FQGNSA. DNA of the CDR3: TGTGCCAGCAGCTTAGACCAGGGCCTCCAAGAGACCCAGTACTTC. Its translation: CASSLDQGLQETQYF.

The V and J genes are TRBV28 and TRBJ1-6; 7 nucleotides align to TRBD1. The length of the CDR3 is 18 residues. J lost 5 bases, V lost 2 bases, and 12 bases had no gene match. Germline loops: CDR1 MDHEN, CDR2 SYDVKM. Written as DNA, the CDR3 is TGTGCCAGCAGTTTAGAGTACAGGGGCCCAGGGCATAATTCACCCCTCCACTTT. It codes for CASSLEYRGPGHNSPLHF.

The chain links TRBV9 to TRBJ2-5; the D gene is possibly TRBD2 (6 bases). Germline lookup yields CDR1 SGDLS and CDR2 YYNGEE. The V and J ends lost 1 base and 4 bases respectively, with 14 bases between them. This CDR3 region has 15 residues. The CDR3 here is CASSVLAGFGETQYF. DNA for the CDR3: TGTGCCAGCAGCGTATTGGCGGGATTCGGAGAGACCCAGTACTTC.

Notes on this clone: The same CDR3 can be traced to other DNA sequences in this sample. The chain combines TRBV7-9 with TRBJ2-7; tentatively, D is TRBD1 (6 bases). The CDR3 covers 12 residues. Germline V gene lookup returns CDR1 SEHNR and CDR2 FQNEAQ (reference sequence). The V end lost 4 bases, the J end lost 4 bases, and 8 bases lay between the germline ends. The CDR3 coding sequence is TGTGCCAGCAGCTCACAGGGATACGAGCAGTACTTC. It codes for CASSSQGYEQYF.

V is TRBV10-2 and J is TRBJ1-1; D is uncertain. The germline V gene encodes CDR1 WSHSY and CDR2 SAAADI. This CDR3 region has 12 residues. The CDR3 DNA reads TGCGCTACGAGAAGCATGAACACTGAAGCTTTCTTT. Its translation: CATRSMNTEAFF.

CDR3 sequence: CASSFLEMNTEAFF. CDR3 nucleotides: TGTGCCAGCAGCTTTTTAGAAATGAACACTGAAGCTTTCTTT. The V and J genes are TRBV7-8 and TRBJ1-1; unclear D gene. This CDR3 has 14 residues. Germline V gives CDR1 SGHVS, CDR2 FQNEAQ. Trimming stripped 3 bases from V and 0 bases from J, with 8 bases between.

The CDR3 sequence is CASSAGGRNTEAFF. The CDR3 coding sequence is TGTGCCAGCAGCGCCGGGGGGCGGAACACTGAAGCTTTCTTT. The rearrangement uses TRBV9 and TRBJ1-1; perhaps TRBD1 as D (6 bases). Per germline, CDR1 SGDLS and CDR2 YYNGEE. The CDR3 sequence is 14 residues long. V lost 3 bases and J lost 1, with 10 bases in between.

This clone was seen a single time. The chain couples TRBV19 to TRBJ1-6; weak D call: TRBD1 (5 bases). There are 15 residues in the CDR3. CDR1 is LNHDA and CDR2 is SQIVND in the germline V gene (reference sequence). V lost 8 bases and J 0 bases, leaving 11 bases between the germline ends. The CDR3 DNA is TGTGCCAGTGGGGCCGAATACTCCTATAATTCACCCCTCCACTTT. Amino acids: CASGAEYSYNSPLHF.

This rearrangement joins TRBV5-6 to TRBJ2-3; D perhaps matches TRBD2 (6 bases). The CDR3 totals 16 residues. V was clipped by 0 bases and J by 2 bases, with 13 bases between them. Germline V lookup: CDR1 SGHDT, CDR2 YYEEEE. CDR3 region: CASSLVWDSSTDTQYF. CDR3 nucleotide sequence: TGTGCCAGCAGCTTGGTATGGGACTCATCCACAGATACGCAGTATTTT.

The chain employs TRBV11-2 and TRBJ2-7; 10 nucleotides agree with TRBD2. The length of the CDR3 is 15 residues. Germline V lookup: CDR1 SGHAT, CDR2 FQNNGV. J gave up 7 bases and V 5 bases, and 11 bases lay outside the gene matches. CDR3 region: CASSNLAGEPGEQYF. CDR3 in DNA: TGTGCCAGCAGCAACCTAGCGGGGGAACCCGGAGAGCAGTACTTC. Drawing the rest from reference TRBV11-2 and TRBJ2-7, the complete variable domain is EAGVAQSPRYKIIEKRQSVAFWCNPISGHATLYWYQQILGQGPKLLIQFQNNGVVDDSQLPKDRFSAERLKGVDSTLKIQPAKLEDSAVYLCASSNLAGEPGEQYFGPGTRLTVT.

The genes are TRBV28 and TRBJ2-1; TRBD2 matches 12 bases. Germline loops: CDR1 MDHEN, CDR2 SYDVKM. The CDR3 length is 17 residues. Unmatched junction bases numbered 14, after V lost 6 bases and J lost 8 bases. This chain's CDR3 is CASSYKWGLAGGDEQFF. CDR3 DNA: TGTGCCAGCAGCTACAAATGGGGCCTAGCGGGAGGGGATGAGCAGTTCTTC.

CDR3: CATSRDGLGLAVQYF. For the CDR3, the DNA is TGTGCCACCAGCAGAGATGGGTTAGGACTAGCGGTGCAGTACTTC. The rearrangement joins TRBV15 to TRBJ2-7, with 10 positions matching TRBD2. The CDR3 is made up of 15 amino acids. The V gene's germline CDR1 is LNHNV and CDR2 YYDKDF (reference sequence). Germline trimming cut 0 bases from V and 9 bases from J; bases unmatched to any gene: 8.

The chain links TRBV4-3 to TRBJ2-2; TRBD1 agrees at 8 bases. The ends lost 5 bases at V and 1 base at J; junction bases unmatched: 3. The CDR3 is made up of 15 amino acids. CDR1 and CDR2 (germline): LGHNA, YSLEER. CDR3 in amino acids: CASSYGTGNTGELFF. The CDR3 DNA is TGCGCCAGCAGCTACGGGACAGGGAACACCGGGGAGCTGTTTTTT.

This chain connects TRBV5-1 to TRBJ2-1, with 12 bases that match TRBD2. The CDR3 loop spans 21 amino acids. Germline CDR1 is SGHRS and CDR2 is YFSETQ. Trimming removed 0 bases from V and 5 bases from J; junction bases left unmatched: 18. CDR3 sequence (DNA): TGCGCCAGCAGCTTGGCCTTCCAGGGTGCGGGACTAGCGGGCCCCGACAATGAGCAGTTCTTC. It translates to CASSLAFQGAGLAGPDNEQFF.